The text below deals with one T cell receptor (beta chain). No antigen is known for it. Nothing much larger sits one base from this clone, and base qualities are not available. This record belongs to a study of blood T cell repertoires in COVID-19 (dated by TCRdb to the early 2020s). Some background on the complete study: Samples from collaborators originated in the United States, Italy and Spain and spanned both the acute and convalescent phases of COVID-19. The material from the prospective study consisted of cDNA or gDNA derived from T cells, B-cell-depleted T cells, or PBMCs. Subjects who had been exposed to COVID-19, were actively infected with it, or had recovered from it provided the deeply sampled blood TCRbeta repertoires that made up the dataset. A freely available public database, intended as a resource for researchers studying the immune response to SARS-CoV-2, is where the repertoires were released. The samples were drawn from the first 160 participants of the ongoing ImmuneRACE study and from 950 to 1,500 subjects provided by 6 global collaborators. Sample metadata almost always included a de-identified subject ID, COVID-19 status, age in years and sex. Where available, HLA class I and class II types were obtained from metadata supplied by the sample provider rather than from assay-based typing. Study-wide findings and limitations: How much clinical and demographic metadata was included differed by source and by participant, and the metadata was provided uncurated.

The CDR3, cysteine through phenylalanine, is 13 amino acids long. The kept DNA is CDR3 alone, 39 bases in frame from the first base. V is reduced by 3 bases and J by 1 base, leaving a spacing of 7 bases between them. Taken from the germline V gene (reference sequence), the CDR1 and CDR2 loops are SEHNR and FQNEAQ. TCRbeta CDR3 regions were amplified from genomic DNA using the immunoSEQ Assay, a bias-controlled multiplex PCR. The published analysis was carried out like this. Within the assay, amplification of reference gene primers was used to estimate how many nucleated cells each sample contained. To quantify the absolute abundance of each unique TCRbeta CDR3 rearrangement, sequence reads were collapsed and filtered. For each sample, productive Simpson clonality was calculated by taking the square root of Simpson's diversity index across productive rearrangements. Sourced from immuneACCESS, this table was stored by TCRdb with only in-frame sequences that have V and J called. A share of the clones is absent; for the studies checked, an unresolved V gene accounts for under half, and the remainder has no known explanation. The D gene and trimming were derived from the DNA, and the V and J assignments and clone size from that table. Within this sample are about 35,000 clones, with 83% of them counted one time only. Under 4.5% of the sample is taken by the ten largest.

Whole blood was collected in K2EDTA tubes by collaborating institutions according to the institutions' own protocols. For TCRbeta analysis, collaborators shipped samples in one of three forms: frozen whole blood, isolated PBMCs, or DNA extracted from either of those sample types. Rearrangement joined TRBV7-9 to TRBJ2-7, and perhaps TRBD1 as D gene, on 5 matching bases. The origin of this receptor is a man aged 45-65 years with acute or convalescent COVID-19. Sequenced input: peripheral blood. The nucleotide sequence is TGTGCCAGCAGCTTGACAGAGTCCTACGAGCAGTACTTC. It specifies CASSLTESYEQYF.